The source of this T cell receptor beta chain is a study of shared clonotypes between healthy human individuals. As for the study in general: Used for every donor were three CD4 naive, three CD4 memory, two CD8 naive and one CD8 memory plate.

CDR3 size: 19 residues. Per germline, CDR1 SEHNR and CDR2 FQNEAQ (reference sequence). V lost 4 bases and J 1 base, leaving 24 bases between the germline ends. Terminally differentiated effector memory CD45RA+ cells were excluded by CCR7 positive selection of CD45RO-negative cells. The study ran the assay at deep level. An even split of each subset's genomic DNA across several immunoSEQ plates was performed. Libraries were prepared by immunoSEQ multiplex PCR; TCRdb keeps only in-frame clonotypes and omits some of them. The table records hundreds of thousands of clones, approximately 97% of them present only once. This clone has just one count. Its antigen is not known. The study, taken as a whole, reports: Naive subsets, compared against memory subsets, generally had larger estimated richness values.

The sequencing input was naive CD8+ T cells sorted from blood. The chain links TRBV7-9 to TRBJ2-3; D tentatively reads TRBD1 or TRBD2 (5 bases each). The sequence came from a man aged 25-40 years in good health. The CDR3 DNA sequence: TGTGCCAGCAGCTCCCCAGGGACCGCCCTCTCAATGGGCACAGATACGCAGTATTTT. Amino acids: CASSSPGTALSMGTDTQYF.